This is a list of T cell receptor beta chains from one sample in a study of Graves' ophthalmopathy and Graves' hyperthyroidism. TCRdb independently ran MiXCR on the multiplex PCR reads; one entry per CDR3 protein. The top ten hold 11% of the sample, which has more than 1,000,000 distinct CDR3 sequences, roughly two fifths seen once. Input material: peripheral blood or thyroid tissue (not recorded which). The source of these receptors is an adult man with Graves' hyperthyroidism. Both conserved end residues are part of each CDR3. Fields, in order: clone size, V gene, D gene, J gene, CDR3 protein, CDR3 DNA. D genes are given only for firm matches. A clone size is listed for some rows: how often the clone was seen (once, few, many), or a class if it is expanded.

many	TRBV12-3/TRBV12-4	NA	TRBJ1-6	CASSSNSPLHF	TGTGCCAGCAGTAGTAATTCACCCCTCCACTTT
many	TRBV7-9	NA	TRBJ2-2	CASRNTGQRAGELFF	TGTGCCAGCAGGAATACGGGACAGCGGGCTGGGGAGCTGTTTTTT
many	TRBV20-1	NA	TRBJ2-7	CSARDLRDNRPNYEQYF	TGCAGTGCTAGAGATTTACGGGACAACCGACCGAACTACGAGCAGTACTTC
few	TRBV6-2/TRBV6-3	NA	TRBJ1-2	CASSYTNFKDGYTF	TGTGCCAGCAGTTACACGAACTTCAAAGACGGGTACACCTTC
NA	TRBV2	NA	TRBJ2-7	CASSYSSSDREQYF	TGTGCCAGCAGTTACTCGTCCTCGGATCGGGAGCAGTACTTC
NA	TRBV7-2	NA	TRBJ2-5	CASSAPETQYF	TGTGCCAGCAGCGCACCGGAGACCCAGTACTTC
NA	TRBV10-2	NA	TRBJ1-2	CASSEKGSAYGYTF	TGCGCCAGCAGTGAGAAAGGGTCGGCCTATGGCTACACCTTC
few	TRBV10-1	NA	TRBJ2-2	CATRGSGAGELFF	TGCGCCACCAGGGGTTCTGGGGCCGGGGAGCTGTTTTTT
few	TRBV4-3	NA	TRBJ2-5	CASSQVPGDLETQYF	TGCGCCAGCAGCCAAGTCCCAGGGGACCTAGAGACCCAGTACTTC
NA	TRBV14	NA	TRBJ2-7	CASSQDFPGAGYEQYF	TGTGCCAGCAGCCAAGATTTCCCAGGGGCGGGCTACGAGCAGTACTTC
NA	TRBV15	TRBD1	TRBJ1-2	CATSRGQGFGGYTF	TGTGCCACCAGCAGGGGACAGGGCTTCGGCGGCTACACCTTC
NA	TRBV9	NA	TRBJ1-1	CASNQGSMNTEAFF	TGTGCCAGCAATCAGGGGTCCATGAACACTGAAGCTTTCTTT
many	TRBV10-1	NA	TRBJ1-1	CATSLRTNTEAFF	TGCGCCACCTCGTTAAGGACGAACACTGAAGCTTTCTTT
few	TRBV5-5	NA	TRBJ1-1	CASLVGLRTEAFF	TGTGCCAGCCTGGTGGGACTGCGCACTGAAGCTTTCTTT
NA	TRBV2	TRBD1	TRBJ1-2	CASNQGAQANYGYTF	TGTGCCAGCAACCAGGGGGCCCAAGCTAACTATGGCTACACCTTC
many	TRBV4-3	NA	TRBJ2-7	CASSRLRDSSYEQYF	TGCGCCAGCAGCCGACTCCGGGACTCCTCCTACGAGCAGTACTTC
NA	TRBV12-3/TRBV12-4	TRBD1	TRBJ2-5	CASRRQGAYQETQYF	TGTGCCAGCAGACGACAGGGGGCCTACCAAGAGACCCAGTACTTC
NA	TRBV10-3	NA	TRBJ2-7	CAISDAEGGQPQQYF	TGTGCCATCAGTGATGCCGAAGGGGGTCAGCCCCAGCAGTACTTC
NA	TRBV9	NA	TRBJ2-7	CASSPRDTESEQYF	TGTGCCAGCTCACCACGGGACACGGAATCCGAGCAGTACTTC
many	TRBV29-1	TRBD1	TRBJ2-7	CSGRDRSYEQYF	TGCAGCGGGCGGGACAGGTCCTACGAGCAGTACTTC
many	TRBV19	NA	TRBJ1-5	CASSWGMRQPQHF	TGTGCCAGTAGCTGGGGAATGCGGCAGCCCCAGCATTTT
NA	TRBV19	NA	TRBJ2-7	CASSMAGQTSYEQYF	TGTGCCAGTAGTATGGCGGGACAGACCTCCTACGAGCAGTACTTC
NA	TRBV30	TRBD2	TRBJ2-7	CAWSLLAGNYEQYF	TGTGCCTGGAGTTTGCTAGCGGGAAACTACGAGCAGTACTTC
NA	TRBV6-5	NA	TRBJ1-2	CASSLIGSDGYTF	TGTGCCAGCAGTTTGATCGGGTCGGATGGCTACACCTTC
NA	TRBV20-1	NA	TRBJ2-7	CSAPPVVRATSYEQYF	TGCAGTGCTCCCCCTGTCGTTCGGGCCACCTCCTACGAGCAGTACTTC
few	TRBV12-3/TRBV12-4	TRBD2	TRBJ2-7	CASSLQVTSGRPHEQYF	TGTGCCAGCAGTTTACAGGTGACTAGCGGGAGACCACACGAGCAGTACTTC
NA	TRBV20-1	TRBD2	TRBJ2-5	CSYEAGGGQETQYF	TGCAGTTACGAGGCGGGGGGTGGCCAAGAGACCCAGTACTTC
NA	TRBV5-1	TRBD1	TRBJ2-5	CASSIGQAGETQYF	TGCGCCAGCAGCATAGGACAGGCTGGGGAGACCCAGTACTTC
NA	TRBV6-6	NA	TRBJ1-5	CASTFSSIQPQHF	TGTGCCAGCACCTTCTCGTCAATTCAGCCCCAGCATTTT
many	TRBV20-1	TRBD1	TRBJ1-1	CSARPTGQGNLGTEAFF	TGCAGTGCGCGTCCCACGGGACAGGGAAATTTAGGCACTGAAGCTTTCTTT
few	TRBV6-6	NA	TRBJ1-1	CASSESVGANTEAFF	TGTGCCAGCAGTGAAAGTGTCGGAGCGAACACTGAAGCTTTCTTT
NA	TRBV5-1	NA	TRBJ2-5	CASSTPRPGLGLETQYF	TGCGCCAGCAGCACCCCGCGGCCGGGACTTGGGTTGGAGACCCAGTACTTC
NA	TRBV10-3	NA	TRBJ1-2	CASKSGYGYTF	TGTGCCAGCAAAAGCGGCTATGGCTACACCTTC
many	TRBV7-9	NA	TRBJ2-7	CASSPDSIGEQYF	TGTGCCAGCAGCCCCGACAGTATTGGAGAGCAGTACTTC
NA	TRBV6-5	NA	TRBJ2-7	CASSEGRTYHEQYF	TGTGCCAGCAGCGAGGGGCGCACCTACCACGAGCAGTACTTC
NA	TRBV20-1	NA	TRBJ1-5	CSASPIGGSSNQPQHF	TGCAGTGCCTCGCCAATCGGGGGGAGTAGCAATCAGCCCCAGCATTTT
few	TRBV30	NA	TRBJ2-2	CAWSVLDWELFF	TGTGCCTGGAGTGTACTGGACTGGGAGCTGTTTTTT
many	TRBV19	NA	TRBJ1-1	CASSMYRNTEAFF	TGTGCCAGTAGTATGTACAGGAACACTGAAGCTTTCTTT
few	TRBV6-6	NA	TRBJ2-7	CASSPGPPAEQYF	TGTGCCAGCAGCCCTGGACCGCCCGCCGAGCAGTACTTC
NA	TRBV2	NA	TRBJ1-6	CASSQVGSPRSF	TGTGCCAGCAGTCAGGTGGGCAGCCCCAGAAGCTTT
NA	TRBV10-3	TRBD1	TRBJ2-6	CAINRGDTEAF	TGTGCCATTAACAGGGGGGATACTGAAGCTTTC
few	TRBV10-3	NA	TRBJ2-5	CAISDNGPTQYF	TGTGCCATCAGTGATAATGGGCCAACCCAGTACTTC
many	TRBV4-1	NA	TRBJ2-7	CASSQDRKGYEQYF	TGCGCCAGCAGCCAAGATAGGAAGGGCTACGAGCAGTACTTC
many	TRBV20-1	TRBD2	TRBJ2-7	CSAKTIAGVHEQYF	TGCAGTGCTAAAACTATAGCGGGAGTACACGAGCAGTACTTC
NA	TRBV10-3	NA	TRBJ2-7	CATHPQESSYEQYF	TGTGCCACACATCCTCAGGAGAGCTCCTACGAGCAGTACTTC
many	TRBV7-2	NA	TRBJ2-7	CASSPDLEQYF	TGTGCCAGCAGCCCCGATTTGGAGCAGTACTTC
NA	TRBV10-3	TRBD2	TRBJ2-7	CASSETGLASSYEQYF	TGTGCCAGCAGTGAGACGGGACTAGCGAGCTCCTACGAGCAGTACTTC
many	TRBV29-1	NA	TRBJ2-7	CSVHSGGPHEQYF	TGCAGCGTTCATTCCGGGGGGCCCCACGAGCAGTACTTC
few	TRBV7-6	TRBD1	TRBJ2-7	CASSLVSGQGAEQYF	TGTGCCAGCAGCTTAGTATCGGGACAGGGGGCCGAGCAGTACTTC
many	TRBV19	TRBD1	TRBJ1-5	CASSRGTGFGNQPQHF	TGTGCCAGTAGTAGAGGGACAGGGTTTGGCAATCAGCCCCAGCATTTT
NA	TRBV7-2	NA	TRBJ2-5	CASSLLSSYQETQYF	TGTGCCAGCAGCCTACTATCGTCGTACCAAGAGACCCAGTACTTC
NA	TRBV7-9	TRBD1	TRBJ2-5	CASSADRVKETQYF	TGTGCCAGCAGCGCCGACAGGGTCAAGGAGACCCAGTACTTC
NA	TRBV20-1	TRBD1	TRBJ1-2	CSARVRQGYYSYTF	TGCAGTGCTAGAGTAAGACAGGGGTACTATAGCTACACCTTC
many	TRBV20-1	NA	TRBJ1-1	CSARGSVNTEAFF	TGCAGTGCTAGAGGCTCCGTGAACACTGAAGCTTTCTTT
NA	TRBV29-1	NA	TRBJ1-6	CSSEGNSPLHF	TGCAGCAGTGAGGGAAATTCACCCCTCCACTTT
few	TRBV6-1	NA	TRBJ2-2	CASSPRTNTGELFF	TGTGCCAGCAGTCCCCGGACAAATACCGGGGAGCTGTTTTTT
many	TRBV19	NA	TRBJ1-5	CASTLQGLRSNQPQHF	TGTGCCAGTACTTTACAGGGATTACGGAGCAATCAGCCCCAGCATTTT
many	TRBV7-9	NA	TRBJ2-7	CASSLQGGGSYEQYF	TGCGCCAGCAGCTTACAGGGTGGAGGTTCCTACGAGCAGTACTTC
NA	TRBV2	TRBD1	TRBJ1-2	CACSALGQGFGYTF	TGTGCCTGCAGTGCCCTGGGACAGGGGTTTGGCTACACCTTC